The next 5 T cell receptor beta chains were all read from a single sample in a study of technical replicates of blood from several donors (TCRdb year 2017). The library was produced with the immunoSEQ multiplex PCR assay. TCRdb took this table from immuneACCESS and kept in-frame rearrangements with V and J called. Such tables lack part of the clones; where checked against another copy, unresolved V genes explain under half of the gap, and the rest is unexplained. The sample table contains 75,000 to 90,000 clones; only one count was recorded for 85% to 95% of them. The ten largest account for 0.34% of the sample. The material sequenced was T cells isolated from PBMCs. Source of these receptors: a human donor in good health.

J is TRBJ2-7 and V is TRBV7-2, with D hard to call. With 2 bases removed from V and 4 bases from J, the gap between germline ends came to 15 bases. Germline V gene lookup returns CDR1 SGHTA and CDR2 FQGNSA. The CDR3 contains 15 residues. The CDR3 sequence is CASSLQVTSSYEQYF. In DNA form, the CDR3 reads TGTGCCAGCAGCTTACAGGTTACTTCTTCATACGAGCAGTACTTC. Using reference TRBV7-2 and TRBJ2-7 for the parts outside the CDR3, the full variable domain is GAGVSQSPSNKVTEKGKDVELRCDPISGHTALYWYRQSLGQGLEFLIYFQGNSAPDKSGLPSDRFSAERTGGSVSTLTIQRTQQEDSAVYLCASSLQVTSSYEQYFGPGTRLTVT.

The chain has TRBV19 and TRBJ1-2, with 7 bases fitting TRBD1. V lost 6 bases and J lost 3; bases outside the gene matches: 4. This CDR3 region has 13 residues. Looked up from germline, CDR1 is LNHDA and CDR2 is SQIVND (reference sequence). The CDR3 loop is CASSPQGDYGYTF. In nucleotides, the CDR3 is TGTGCCAGTAGCCCCCAGGGGGACTATGGCTACACCTTC.

The chain has TRBV7-2 and TRBJ2-1; D is possibly TRBD2 (6 bases). Germline-derived CDR1 and CDR2 are SGHTA and FQGNSA. This CDR3 is 14 amino acids long. With 5 bases removed from V and 7 bases from J, the gap between germline ends came to 15 bases. Written as DNA, the CDR3 is TGTGCCAGCAGCCGTAGCGGACTACCTAATGAGCAGTTCTTC. Its protein product is CASSRSGLPNEQFF.

V usage is TRBV19 and J usage is TRBJ1-4; 10 nucleotides agree with TRBD1. The ends lost 4 bases at V and 7 bases at J; junction bases unmatched: 6. Germline lookup yields CDR1 LNHDA and CDR2 SQIVND (reference sequence). The CDR3 loop spans 15 amino acids. CDR3 bases: TGTGCCAGTAGTAGGGGACAGGGGCAACCTGAAAAACTGTTTTTT. Encoded protein: CASSRGQGQPEKLFF.

This chain uses TRBV7-8 with TRBJ2-2; TRBD2 matches 8 bases. The V gene's germline CDR1 is SGHVS and CDR2 FQNEAQ. J gave up 3 bases and V 5 bases, and 5 bases lay outside the gene matches. CDR3 length equals 15 residues. The CDR3 is CASSPNSGDTGELFF. In DNA form, the CDR3 reads TGTGCCAGCAGCCCCAATAGCGGGGACACCGGGGAGCTGTTTTTT. The variable domain in full, completed from reference TRBV7-8 and TRBJ2-2, reads GAGVSQSPRYKVAKRGQDVALRCDPISGHVSLFWYQQALGQGPEFLTYFQNEAQLDKSGLPSDRFFAERPEGSVSTLKIQRTQQEDSAVYLCASSPNSGDTGELFFGEGSRLTVL.